This entry concerns a single T cell receptor (beta chain). Antigen unknown. This sample is drawn from a study of cytomegalovirus exposure and HLA in healthy donors. Study conclusions and caveats: The study listed 150 to 200 cytomegalovirus-associated TCR beta chains.

60 Vbeta and 13 Jbeta primers were used in PCR. Sequencing was performed with immunoSEQ multiplex PCR; in TCRdb, only in-frame clones are kept and a portion is missing. The sample carries about 93,000 clones, around 78% recorded once. The ends were cut back, 2 bases at V and 2 bases at J, with 12 bases in the middle. CDR3 length: 15 amino acids. Germline V lookup: CDR1 SGHTA, CDR2 FQGTGA. The sample consisted of PBMCs. The V and J genes are TRBV7-3 and TRBJ2-5; D may be TRBD2 (6 bases). The source of this sequence is a man aged 25-45 years in good health and CMV-seronegative. The CDR3 DNA reads as TGTGCCAGCAGCTTAGGAGGGTCAGGGCAAGAGACCCAGTACTTC. It yields the protein CASSLGGSGQETQYF.